The 26 T cell receptor beta chains below all came from one sample that was sequenced in a study of siplizumab effects on memory and regulatory T cells. Using immunoSEQ multiplex PCR, the repertoire was profiled, and TCRdb retains in-frame clones only, with some absent. The table lists about 69,000 clones, 88% of them singletons, with 1.5% to 2% in the top ten. Sequencing was carried out using Tregs sorted from blood. The receptors stem from a human donor in good health.

The chain uses TRBV19 and TRBJ2-2; TRBD2 is a possible D gene (5 bases). This CDR3 region has 16 residues. CDR1 is LNHDA and CDR2 is SQIVND in the germline V gene (reference sequence). The germline V and J ends were trimmed by 6 bases and 7 bases, with 21 bases remaining between them. The CDR3 here is CASSLIGLSVVGELFF. The DNA of the CDR3 is TGTGCCAGTAGCCTCATTGGACTCTCGGTGGTCGGGGAGCTGTTTTTT.

V gene TRBV29-1 combines with J gene TRBJ2-3; D remains unclear. The CDR3 runs to 10 residues. V was shortened by 4 bases and J by 5 bases, with 4 bases between the two germline ends. Germline V CDR1 and CDR2: SQVTM, ANQGSEA. DNA of the CDR3: TGCAGCGTTGCGGAAGATACGCAGTATTTT. Its translation is CSVAEDTQYF.

Concerning this clone: The sample contains more than one DNA sequence encoding this CDR3. This rearrangement joins TRBV5-1 to TRBJ2-1, with 7 positions matching TRBD1. CDR1 is SGHRS, CDR2 YFSETQ, per germline. CDR3 length: 13 amino acids. Unmatched junction bases numbered 2, after V lost 2 bases and J lost 6 bases. The CDR3 DNA is TGCGCCAGCAGCTTAGCAGGGGGCAATGAGCAGTTCTTC. The encoded protein is CASSLAGGNEQFF. Looking up the rest from reference TRBV5-1 and TRBJ2-1 gives the full variable domain: KAGVTQTPRYLIKTRGQQVTLSCSPISGHRSVSWYQQTPGQGLQFLFEYFSETQRNKGNFPGRFSGRQFSNSRSEMNVSTLELGDSALYLCASSLAGGNEQFFGPGTRLTVL.

This sequence joins TRBV7-8 and TRBJ2-3; 10 nucleotides match TRBD1. There are 14 residues in the CDR3. Germline V gene sequence: CDR1 SGHVS, CDR2 FQNEAQ. V dropped 0 bases and J dropped 8; count of bases not matched to a gene: 2. CDR3 protein: CASSLAGQGGTQYF. Written as DNA, the CDR3 is TGTGCCAGCAGCTTAGCCGGACAGGGGGGTACGCAGTATTTT.

The chain carries TRBV7-9 and TRBJ2-6; TRBD2 aligns across 9 bases. Germline V CDR1 and CDR2: SEHNR, FQNEAQ (reference sequence). The CDR3 loop spans 19 amino acids. V shed 4 bases and J 2 bases; nucleotides not matched to a gene: 12. The CDR3 region has the DNA TGTGCCAGCAGCTCCGCCATAATTAGCGGGAGAACTGGGGCCAACGTCCTGACTTTC. It specifies CASSSAIISGRTGANVLTF.

This clone was counted only a few times. In DNA form, the CDR3 reads TGTGCCAGCAGCCCGAGACCCGGACATTCCTACACTGAAGCTTTCTTT. Its protein is CASSPRPGHSYTEAFF. V gene TRBV7-6 combines with J gene TRBJ1-1, with D possibly being TRBD1 (5 bases). Germline assignment: CDR1 SGHVS and CDR2 FNYEAQ. The CDR3 is 16 residues long. Trimming stripped 5 bases from V and 3 bases from J, with 19 bases between.

The chain combines TRBV6-1 with TRBJ1-5; a weak D match, TRBD1 (6 bases). V was shortened by 4 bases and J by 2 bases, with 9 bases between the two germline ends. The CDR3 spans 14 residues. Germline loops: CDR1 MNHNS, CDR2 SASEGT. The CDR3 protein is CASSADRGNQPQHF. CDR3 coding DNA: TGTGCCAGCAGTGCGGACAGAGGCAATCAGCCCCAGCATTTT.

This chain uses TRBV4-3 with TRBJ1-2, with D unclear. This CDR3 has 13 residues. The V and J ends lost 7 bases and 0 bases respectively, with 9 bases between them. CDR1 is LGHNA and CDR2 is YSLEER in the germline V gene. DNA of the CDR3: TGCGCCAGCACAAAGGACGCTAACTATGGCTACACCTTC. Protein: CASTKDANYGYTF.

The chain has TRBV7-9 and TRBJ2-1, with D hard to call. Deletions cut 1 base from V and 3 bases from J, with 7 bases between. This CDR3 comprises 14 residues. Germline CDR1 is SEHNR and CDR2 is FQNEAQ (reference sequence). Here the CDR3 DNA reads TGTGCCAGCAGCTTAGGAGCTTTCTACAATGAGCAGTTCTTC. It is translated as CASSLGAFYNEQFF.

The chain couples TRBV29-1 to TRBJ2-1; TRBD1 matches at 9 bases. The V gene's germline CDR1 is SQVTM and CDR2 ANQGSEA. The CDR3 extends over 14 amino acids. J lost 2 bases, V lost 7 bases, and 6 bases had no gene match. The CDR3, as DNA: TGCAGCGCCTCCCACAGGGGGCCCTACAATGAGCAGTTCTTC. Translated: CSASHRGPYNEQFF.

This clone turned up a few times. The CDR3 sequence is CAIRAGTDNEQFF. CDR3 DNA sequence: TGTGCCATCAGGGCTGGGACGGATAATGAGCAGTTCTTC. The chain combines TRBV10-3 with TRBJ2-1; D is possibly TRBD1 or TRBD2 (5 bases each). V lost 6 bases to trimming and J lost 7 bases, with 13 bases between them. The V gene's germline CDR1 is ENHRY and CDR2 SYGVKD. This CDR3 has 13 amino acids.

The DNA for the CDR3 is TGTGCCAGCAGCTTAAGCGGGAGAGGTCCAGATACGCAGTATTTT. This encodes CASSLSGRGPDTQYF. The chain employs TRBV13 and TRBJ2-3; 8 nucleotides agree with TRBD2. This CDR3 is 15 amino acids long. Germline lookup yields CDR1 PRHDT and CDR2 FYEKMQ (reference sequence). J gave up 4 bases and V 2 bases, and 5 bases lay outside the gene matches.

The CDR3 here is CASSVSTSVRGKYF. Here the CDR3 DNA reads TGTGCCAGCAGCGTTTCCACTAGCGTTAGAGGGAAGTACTTC. The J gene is TRBJ2-7, the V gene TRBV9, with 7 bases identical to TRBD2. CDR1 and CDR2 (germline): SGDLS, YYNGEE. The V and J ends lost 2 bases and 11 bases, in that order; junction bases with no gene match: 13. CDR3 size: 14 residues.

J is TRBJ1-2 and V is TRBV25-1, with D tentatively TRBD1 (6 bases). The CDR3 is made up of 15 amino acids. Germline V CDR1 and CDR2: MGHDK, SYGVNS. Trimming stripped 3 bases from V and 8 bases from J, with 19 bases between. The CDR3 is CASSDLTGREEGYTF. CDR3 DNA: TGTGCCAGCAGTGATCTGACAGGTCGAGAGGAAGGCTACACCTTC.

The V gene is TRBV7-2, the J gene TRBJ2-1, with 10 bases fitting TRBD2. Trimming took 2 bases from V and 9 from J; bases not matched to a gene: 4. Germline lookup yields CDR1 SGHTA and CDR2 FQGNSA. The CDR3 sequence is 14 residues long. For the CDR3, the DNA is TGTGCCAGCAGCTTACCTCGACTAGCGGGTGAGCAGTTCTTC. This encodes CASSLPRLAGEQFF.

This chain links TRBV6-1 with TRBJ2-1, with D uncertain. CDR1 and CDR2 (germline): MNHNS, SASEGT. CDR3 length: 10 amino acids. The germline V and J ends were trimmed by 8 bases and 7 bases, with 6 bases remaining between them. CDR3 DNA: TGTGCCAGCCGCCGGAATGAGCAGTTCTTC. The encoded protein is CASRRNEQFF.

The chain has TRBV18 and TRBJ2-5; 10 bases match TRBD1. The germline gives CDR1 KGHSH, CDR2 LQKENI. V shed 4 bases, J shed 4 bases, and the junction held 9 bases outside the gene matches. The CDR3 is 16 amino acids. The CDR3 here is CASSQTPGQGSETQYF. In DNA form, the CDR3 reads TGTGCCAGCTCACAAACACCGGGACAGGGGTCAGAGACCCAGTACTTC.

The rearrangement joins TRBV7-9 to TRBJ2-3; D is unclear. The CDR3 length is 16 residues. Germline assignment: CDR1 SEHNR and CDR2 FQNEAQ (reference sequence). V was trimmed by 1 base and J by 0 bases, leaving 11 bases between them. CDR3 amino acids: CASSLEGFPSTDTQYF. The CDR3 DNA is TGTGCCAGCAGCTTAGAGGGCTTTCCAAGCACAGATACGCAGTATTTT.

This clone was observed a single time. The chain is built from TRBV28 and TRBJ1-4; D possibly corresponds to TRBD1 (5 bases). V lost 6 bases and J lost 6, with 17 bases in between. Germline CDR1 and CDR2: MDHEN and SYDVKM. This CDR3 region has 15 residues. CDR3 protein: CASSSERGKDEKLFF. Written as DNA, the CDR3 is TGTGCCAGCAGCAGTGAACGGGGGAAGGATGAAAAACTGTTTTTT.

The V and J genes are TRBV11-3 and TRBJ2-7, with 12 nucleotides matching TRBD2. Trimming cost V 5 bases and J 9 bases; bases outside gene matches: 17. Germline values: CDR1 SGHNT, CDR2 YENEEA. CDR3 size: 17 residues. CDR3 protein: CASSPRARTSGKVVQYF. The CDR3 region has the DNA TGTGCCAGCAGCCCTCGGGCCCGGACTAGCGGGAAAGTCGTGCAGTACTTC.

The chain couples TRBV29-1 to TRBJ2-3, with D perhaps TRBD1 or TRBD2 (5 bases each). CDR3 length: 14 residues. V was clipped by 4 bases and J by 0 bases, with 11 bases between them. Per the germline V gene, CDR1 is SQVTM and CDR2 is ANQGSEA. Here the CDR3 DNA reads TGCAGCGTTGCCGGGGCCCGAAGCACAGATACGCAGTATTTT. Protein sequence: CSVAGARSTDTQYF.

The CDR3 region has the DNA TGTGCCAGCAGTTTAAATAGGGGGGTCAGAAACACCATATATTTT. Translated, it gives CASSLNRGVRNTIYF. The genes are TRBV28 and TRBJ1-3, with a tentative D call TRBD1 (6 bases). V lost 2 bases to trimming and J lost 5 bases, with 13 bases between them. Germline loops: CDR1 MDHEN, CDR2 SYDVKM. The length of the CDR3 is 15 residues.

The V call is TRBV12-2, the J call TRBJ2-2; the table calls TRBD2, which could not be checked here. TRBV12-2 is a known pseudogene. CDR3 size: 15 residues. As DNA, the CDR3 is TGTGCAAGTCACCATCTGACTAGCGGGCCCGGGGAGCTGTTTTTT. It translates to CASHHLTSGPGELFF.

This clone was detected a few times. The rearrangement links TRBV18 to TRBJ1-1, with D tentatively TRBD1 (6 bases). The ends were cut back, 4 bases at V and 5 bases at J, with 14 bases in the middle. Germline CDR1 KGHSH, CDR2 LQKENI. CDR3 length: 14 amino acids. This CDR3 is CASSLEYRDTEAFF. CDR3 sequence (DNA): TGTGCCAGCTCACTGGAGTACAGGGATACTGAAGCTTTCTTT.

The chain employs TRBV19 and TRBJ2-6, with D perhaps TRBD1 (6 bases). CDR3 size: 18 residues. The V and J ends lost 2 bases and 2 bases respectively, with 16 bases between them. Looked up from germline, CDR1 is LNHDA and CDR2 is SQIVND (reference sequence). The CDR3 DNA sequence: TGTGCCAGTAGTATATATCGGGACACGGATGCTGGGGCCAACGTCCTGACTTTC. This translates into CASSIYRDTDAGANVLTF.

This clone was picked up one time. CDR3 bases: TGTGCCAGCAGCACTGTGATTTCAAAAACCGGGGAGCTGTTTTTT. Amino acid sequence: CASSTVISKTGELFF. V is TRBV9 and J is TRBJ2-2; D ambiguous. The germline CDR1 and CDR2 sequences are SGDLS and YYNGEE. Between the trimmed V and J ends, which lost 4 bases and 5 bases, there was a span of 15 bases. The CDR3 has 15 amino acids.